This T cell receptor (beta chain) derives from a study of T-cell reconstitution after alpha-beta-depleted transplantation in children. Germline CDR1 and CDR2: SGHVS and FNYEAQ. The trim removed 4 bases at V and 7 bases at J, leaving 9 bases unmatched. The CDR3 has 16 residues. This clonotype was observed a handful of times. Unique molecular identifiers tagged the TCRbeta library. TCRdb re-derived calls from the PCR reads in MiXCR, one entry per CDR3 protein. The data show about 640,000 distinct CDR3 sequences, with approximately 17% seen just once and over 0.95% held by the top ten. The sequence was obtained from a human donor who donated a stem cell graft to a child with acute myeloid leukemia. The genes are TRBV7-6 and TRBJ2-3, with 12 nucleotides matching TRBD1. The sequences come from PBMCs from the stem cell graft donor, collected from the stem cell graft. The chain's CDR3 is CASSSPGQGAGNTQYF. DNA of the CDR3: TGTGCCAGCAGCTCCCCGGGACAGGGGGCTGGTAATACGCAGTATTTT.